This T cell receptor (beta chain) was observed in a study of blood T cells in healthy people across ages. V lost 1 base to trimming and J lost 2 bases; unmatched junction nucleotides: 3. This CDR3 comprises 15 residues. The germline gives CDR1 DFQATT, CDR2 SNEGSKA (reference sequence). A second PCR, run for roughly 7 to 12 cycles, used a sample-barcoded 5' primer plus a J-beta primer mix. Through a template-switch adaptor with 12 random nucleotides, each cDNA molecule received a tag. Each of the samples gave a minimum of 2.5 million paired-end reads that contained CDR3. TCRdb called the 5' RACE reads again in MiXCR, with one record for every CDR3 protein. The sample shows about 1.6 million distinct CDR3 sequences, about 35% of them seen only once. The donors, all healthy, were Caucasians living in Russia, aged roughly 6 to 100. The extraction recovered at least 5.5 micrograms of total RNA per sample.

This chain links TRBV20-1 with TRBJ2-1; 9 bases are a match to TRBD2. Source material: blood. The sequence derives from a woman aged 25 to 45 in good health. In DNA form, the CDR3 reads TGCAGTGCTAGAGCGCGGGGGGGCCCCTACAATGAGCAGTTCTTC. Its protein is CSARARGGPYNEQFF.